This entry lists 9 T cell receptor beta chains sequenced from one sample in a study of T cells in Graves' hyperthyroidism and ophthalmopathy. Amplified regions were TCR beta CDR3 sequences from RNA transcripts. Initially, a first-round RT-PCR of the TCR CDR3 employed the HTBI primer set. One entry per CDR3 protein results from TCRdb running MiXCR on the multiplex PCR reads. The sample lists about 520,000 distinct CDR3 sequences, around 22% occurring once. Input material: blood. The receptors were gathered from a woman aged 25 to 45 with Graves' ophthalmopathy.

For the CDR3, the DNA is TGCGCCAGCAGCTTCTGGGTAGGACCTTCCTACGAGCAGTACTTC. Its translation is CASSFWVGPSYEQYF. The rearrangement joins TRBV5-1 to TRBJ2-7, with no clear D. The germline gives CDR1 SGHRS, CDR2 YFSETQ. This CDR3 region has 15 residues. V lost 2 bases and J lost 1, with 13 bases in between.

There are a few counts of this clonotype. This chain joins TRBV4-1 and TRBJ2-2, with 7 bases lining up with TRBD1. V gave up 0 bases and J gave up 4 bases; unmatched junction bases: 2. This CDR3 has 15 residues. Looked up from germline, CDR1 is MGHRA and CDR2 is YSYEKL. The CDR3: CASSQERGLTGELFF. The CDR3 region has the DNA TGCGCCAGCAGCCAAGAAAGGGGGCTCACCGGGGAGCTGTTTTTT.

This clonotype was counted ten times or more. This sequence joins TRBV18 and TRBJ2-2, with D unresolved. The V gene's germline CDR1 is KGHSH and CDR2 LQKENI. V lost 0 bases, J lost 4 bases, and 9 bases lay in between. CDR3 size: 15 residues. The CDR3 loop reads CASSPPLGGTGELFF. CDR3 sequence (DNA): TGTGCCAGCTCACCACCGCTCGGCGGCACCGGGGAGCTGTTTTTT.

This clonotype was observed a handful of times. The CDR3 spells CASSQDWRGRVIYGYTF. In DNA, the CDR3 is TGCGCCAGCAGCCAAGATTGGAGGGGTAGGGTTATCTATGGCTACACCTTC. The chain uses TRBV4-1 and TRBJ1-2; possible D gene TRBD1, 5 bases. Germline-derived CDR1 and CDR2 are MGHRA and YSYEKL. This CDR3 has 17 amino acids. V dropped 0 bases and J dropped 4 bases, with 18 bases sitting between them.

This clonotype has a count of ten or more. CDR3 residues: CASSAWEYQETQYF. As DNA, the CDR3 is TGTGCCAGCAGTGCGTGGGAGTACCAAGAGACCCAGTACTTC. The V call is TRBV6-1, the J call TRBJ2-5, with TRBD2 as a possible D gene (5 bases). V was pared by 4 bases and J by 0 bases, with 9 bases between. The CDR3 covers 14 residues. The germline V gene encodes CDR1 MNHNS and CDR2 SASEGT.

This clonotype was counted at least ten times. The chain carries TRBV20-1 and TRBJ1-2, with D hard to call. V was shortened by 3 bases and J by 0 bases, with 8 bases between the two germline ends. The length of the CDR3 is 13 residues. Germline V gene lookup returns CDR1 DFQATT and CDR2 SNEGSKA (reference sequence). The CDR3 bases are TGCAGTGCTAGTAATTTGGCTAACTATGGCTACACCTTC. This codes for CSASNLANYGYTF.

This clonotype was detected many times. The V call is TRBV11-1, the J call TRBJ1-2; tentative D call: TRBD1 (5 bases). From germline, CDR1 is SGHAT and CDR2 FQDESV (reference sequence). This CDR3 region has 12 residues. Trimming stripped 5 bases from V and 8 bases from J, with 12 bases between. The CDR3: CASSAGTHGYTF. DNA of the CDR3: TGTGCCAGCAGCGCCGGGACTCACGGCTACACCTTC.

This clonotype was seen ten or more times. This chain uses TRBV12-3 or TRBV12-4 with TRBJ1-1; unclear D gene. The CDR3 sequence is 13 residues long. V was cut by 5 bases and J by 4 bases, with 11 bases left in between. The CDR3 sequence: CASSPLAATEAFF. Written as DNA, the CDR3 is TGTGCCAGCAGTCCGTTAGCCGCCACTGAAGCTTTCTTT.

This clonotype was counted only a few times. The chain recombines TRBV4-2 with TRBJ1-2, with D possibly TRBD1 on 5 matching bases. This CDR3 contains 15 residues. Trimming removed 0 bases from V and 4 bases from J, with 12 bases in between. CDR1 and CDR2 from the germline V gene are LGHNA and YNFKEQ. CDR3 bases: TGTGCCAGCAGCCAAGAACGGGTAGGGGCCTATGGCTACACCTTC. It codes for CASSQERVGAYGYTF.